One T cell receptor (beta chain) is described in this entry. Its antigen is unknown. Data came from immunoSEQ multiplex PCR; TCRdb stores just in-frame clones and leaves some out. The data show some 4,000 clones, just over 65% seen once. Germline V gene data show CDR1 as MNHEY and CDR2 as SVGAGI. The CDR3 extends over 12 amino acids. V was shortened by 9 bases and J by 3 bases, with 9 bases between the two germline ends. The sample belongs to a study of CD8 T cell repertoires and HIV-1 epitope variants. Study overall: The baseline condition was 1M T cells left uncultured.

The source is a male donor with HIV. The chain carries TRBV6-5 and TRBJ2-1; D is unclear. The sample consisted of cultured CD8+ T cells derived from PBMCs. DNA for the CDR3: TGTGCCAGTGAAAATGACTACAATGAGCAGTTCTTC. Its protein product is CASENDYNEQFF.